A single sample is the source of the 23 T cell receptor beta chains below, sequenced in a study of read filtering for tumor transcriptome and immune sequencing. From about 400 ng of RNA, a library with molecular barcoded alpha/delta and beta/gamma adaptors was made. One entry per CDR3 protein results from TCRdb running MiXCR on the reads. The data hold some 130,000 distinct CDR3 sequences, with over 10% observed a single time. The sample consisted of a population of CD138-negative cells sorted from bone marrow. These receptors were collected from a donor aged 40 or older with multiple myeloma.

The table lists this clonotype with a few counts. A much larger clone differs by one base, so this may be a read error. J is TRBJ2-1 and V is TRBV5-4; the D gene is possibly TRBD2 (5 bases). CDR3 length: 15 amino acids. CDR1 is SGHNT and CDR2 is YYREEE in the germline V gene (reference sequence). The CDR3 bases are TGTGCCAGCGGCTTGGGAGAGTCCCACTACAATGAGCAGTTCTTC. It encodes CASGLGESHYNEQFF.

Turning to this clonotype: This could be a read error, since a much larger clone is one nucleotide away. The V call is TRBV11-3, the J call TRBJ2-2; TRBD2 agrees at 11 bases. The germline V gene has CDR1 SGHNT and CDR2 YENEEA. This CDR3 is 16 amino acids long. The CDR3 reads CTSSLGTSGAPGELFF. CDR3 nucleotide sequence: TGTACCAGCAGCCTCGGGACTAGCGGAGCCCCCGGGGAGCTGTTTTTT.

In this sample, this clonotype turned up many times. The chain joins TRBV20-1 to TRBJ2-2; possibly TRBD1 for D (6 bases). The CDR3 loop spans 12 amino acids. Germline-derived CDR1 and CDR2 are DFQATT and SNEGSKA (reference sequence). Trimming left V 3 bases short and J 4 bases short, with 6 bases between. The DNA of the CDR3 is TGCAGTGCTAGGGGGGCCACCGGGGAGCTGTTTTTT. Translated: CSARGATGELFF.

The table lists this clonotype with a few counts. This may come from a read error, since a much larger clone is one base off. The chain couples TRBV25-1 to TRBJ2-1, with 8 bases matching TRBD2. The V gene's germline CDR1 is MGHDK and CDR2 SYGVNS. The CDR3 has 12 residues. Trimming took 4 bases from V and 10 from J; bases not matched to a gene: 3. CDR3 in amino acids: CASSGAGEEQFF. CDR3 DNA sequence: TGTGCCAGCAGTGGAGCGGGAGAAGAGCAGTTCTTC. Looking up the rest from reference TRBV25-1 and TRBJ2-1 gives the full variable domain: EADIYQTPRYLVIGTGKKITLECSQTMGHDKMYWYQQDPGMELHLIHYSYGVNSTEKGDLSSESTVSRIRTEHFPLTLESARPSHTSQYLCASSGAGEEQFFGPGTRLTVL.

This clonotype has a count of ten or more. The gene calls are TRBV7-2 and TRBJ2-3; 9 nucleotides line up with TRBD2. The CDR3 has 18 residues. Trimming removed 1 base from V and 0 bases from J; junction bases left unmatched: 8. Germline loops: CDR1 SGHTA, CDR2 FQGNSA. CDR3 sequence: CASSLVGGRARSTDTQYF. The CDR3 region has the DNA TGTGCCAGCAGCTTAGTAGGCGGGAGGGCCCGTAGCACAGATACGCAGTATTTT.

This clonotype showed up many times. V is TRBV12-3 or TRBV12-4 and J is TRBJ2-7; 7 nucleotides align to TRBD1. Trimming cost V 7 bases and J 3 bases; bases outside gene matches: 9. The CDR3 runs 14 residues. The CDR3 nucleotides are TGTGCCAGCACTTCGCACGGGACAGTCTACGAGCAGTACTTC. Protein product: CASTSHGTVYEQYF.

A word on this clonotype: A much larger clonotype is one base distant, so this may be a read error. V gene TRBV5-1 combines with J gene TRBJ2-1, with 8 nucleotides matching TRBD2. V lost 4 bases to trimming and J lost 4 bases; unmatched junction nucleotides: 7. CDR1 SGHRS and CDR2 YFSETQ come from the germline V gene. The CDR3 has 15 amino acids. The CDR3 protein is CASSPETSDYNEQFF. The CDR3 bases are TGCGCCAGCAGCCCCGAGACTAGCGATTACAATGAGCAGTTCTTC.

At least ten counts were recorded for this clonotype. The V gene is TRBV29-1, the J gene TRBJ2-1; 7 nucleotides align to TRBD2. The V and J ends lost 5 bases and 6 bases, in that order; junction bases with no gene match: 13. The CDR3 has 15 amino acids. The germline V gene has CDR1 SQVTM and CDR2 ANQGSEA. CDR3: CSVNAGVWGGNEQFF. In DNA form, the CDR3 reads TGCAGCGTTAACGCGGGAGTGTGGGGGGGCAATGAGCAGTTCTTC.

There are many counts of this clonotype. The CDR3 loop is CATMGTGSYNEQFF. The CDR3 DNA follows: TGCGCCACCATGGGGACAGGGTCCTACAATGAGCAGTTCTTC. The V call is TRBV10-2, the J call TRBJ2-1; 9 bases align to TRBD1. This CDR3 region has 14 residues. Per the germline V gene, CDR1 is WSHSY and CDR2 is SAAADI. With 10 bases clipped from V and 1 base from J, the junction kept 5 bases outside the gene matches.

The sample holds many counts of this clonotype. The chain couples TRBV19 to TRBJ1-5; D gene ambiguous. The CDR3 is 15 residues long. The V gene lost 6 bases and the J gene lost 2 bases, with 14 bases spanning the gap. Germline assignment: CDR1 LNHDA and CDR2 SQIVND (reference sequence). The CDR3 sequence: CASSRDPRGNQPQHF. CDR3 DNA: TGTGCCAGTAGCCGAGACCCTCGAGGCAATCAGCCCCAGCATTTT.

This clonotype was recorded at least ten times. The chain is built from TRBV14 and TRBJ1-2, with D uncertain. The germline gives CDR1 SGHDN, CDR2 FVKESK. The V and J ends lost 5 bases and 2 bases respectively, with 15 bases between them. The CDR3 covers 15 residues. CDR3 nucleotide sequence: TGTGCCAGCAGCGATAGCCATCGCGAAAACTATGGCTACACCTTC. Translation gives CASSDSHRENYGYTF. The full variable domain, in which reference TRBV14 and TRBJ1-2 provide the parts outside the CDR3, is EAGVTQFPSHSVIEKGQTVTLRCDPISGHDNLYWYRRVMGKEIKFLLHFVKESKQDESGMPNNRFLAERTGGTYSTLKVQPAELEDSGVYFCASSDSHRENYGYTFGSGTRLTVV.

This clonotype has at least ten counts. This may stem from a read error, because a much larger clone lies one nucleotide away. V usage is TRBV29-1 and J usage is TRBJ2-1; D unclear. The germline gives CDR1 SQVTM, CDR2 ANQGSEA. The CDR3 loop spans 10 amino acids. As DNA, the CDR3 is TGCAGCTACTCCTACAAGGAGCAGTTCTTC. As protein: CSYSYKEQFF.

This clonotype was detected ten times or more. V gene TRBV29-1 combines with J gene TRBJ2-6; D unresolved. The CDR3 consists of 12 residues. Germline V gives CDR1 SQVTM, CDR2 ANQGSEA. The V end lost 7 bases, the J end lost 0 bases, and 4 bases lay between the germline ends. The CDR3 nucleotides are TGCAGCGCCAGCTCTGGGGCCAACGTCCTGACTTTC. It specifies CSASSGANVLTF.

This clonotype was detected many times. The V call is TRBV7-9, the J call TRBJ2-2; D may be TRBD1 (6 bases). The V end was cut by 7 bases, the J end by 6 bases, with 15 bases between. CDR3 length equals 14 residues. The V gene's germline CDR1 is SEHNR and CDR2 FQNEAQ (reference sequence). CDR3 sequence (DNA): TGTGCCAGCAACGAAAGGGGGTTTTCCGGGGAGCTGTTTTTT. This codes for CASNERGFSGELFF.

This clonotype has ten or more counts. The CDR3 nucleotides read TGTGCCAGCAGTTTACAGGGAGTACGTGGCTACACCTTC. Protein: CASSLQGVRGYTF. The chain is built from TRBV28 and TRBJ1-2; weak D call: TRBD1 (5 bases). V lost 2 bases to trimming and J lost 7 bases, with 11 bases between them. CDR3 length: 13 amino acids. CDR1 is MDHEN, CDR2 SYDVKM, per germline.

This clonotype was picked up many times. This sequence joins TRBV11-2 and TRBJ2-1; 9 positions agree with TRBD2. The CDR3 has 17 residues. CDR1 is SGHAT, CDR2 FQNNGV, per germline. V dropped 1 base and J dropped 0; count of bases not matched to a gene: 4. In nucleotides, the CDR3 is TGTGCCAGCAGCTTAGGTAGCGGGAGCAGCTCCTACAATGAGCAGTTCTTC. The encoded protein is CASSLGSGSSSYNEQFF.

This clonotype has only a few counts. J is TRBJ2-1 and V is TRBV7-2; D uncertain. CDR1 and CDR2 from the germline V gene are SGHTA and FQGNSA. CDR3 length equals 15 residues. V was cut by 1 base and J by 7 bases, with 14 bases left in between. CDR3 sequence: CASSLGGALANEQFF. In nucleotides, the CDR3 is TGTGCCAGCAGCTTAGGCGGAGCGCTCGCTAATGAGCAGTTCTTC.

There are many counts of this clonotype. The chain uses TRBV5-1 and TRBJ1-4; 7 nucleotides align to TRBD1. Losses at the gene ends were 0 bases for V and 10 bases for J; bases not matched to a gene: 3. The length of the CDR3 is 13 residues. Germline V lookup: CDR1 SGHRS, CDR2 YFSETQ. DNA of the CDR3: TGCGCCAGCAGCTTGGCTCAGGGGGGAAAACTGTTTTTT. Amino acid sequence: CASSLAQGGKLFF.

This clonotype showed up just a few times. V is TRBV19 and J is TRBJ2-1; D perhaps matches TRBD2 (5 bases). The CDR3 loop spans 14 amino acids. The germline V and J ends were trimmed by 3 bases and 5 bases, with 11 bases remaining between them. Looked up from germline, CDR1 is LNHDA and CDR2 is SQIVND (reference sequence). CDR3 coding DNA: TGTGCCAGTAGTATGGGCGTCGGGGACAATGAGCAGTTCTTC. Its protein product is CASSMGVGDNEQFF.

In its sample, this clonotype was seen many times. The chain links TRBV5-1 to TRBJ2-7; 9 bases align to TRBD2. After removal of 3 bases from V and 2 bases from J, the junction contained 3 bases not matched to a gene. CDR1 is SGHRS and CDR2 is YFSETQ in the germline V gene. CDR3 length: 14 residues. Written as DNA, the CDR3 is TGCGCCAGCAGCTCCGGACTAGCGACCTACGAGCAGTACTTC. Translating it yields CASSSGLATYEQYF. Combining the CDR3 with reference TRBV5-1 and TRBJ2-7 gives the whole variable domain KAGVTQTPRYLIKTRGQQVTLSCSPISGHRSVSWYQQTPGQGLQFLFEYFSETQRNKGNFPGRFSGRQFSNSRSEMNVSTLELGDSALYLCASSSGLATYEQYFGPGTRLTVT.

This clonotype was recorded many times. The chain employs TRBV4-3 and TRBJ1-1; TRBD1 agrees at 8 bases. The CDR3 sequence is 19 residues long. V shed 3 bases, J shed 0 bases, and the junction held 15 bases outside the gene matches. The V gene's germline CDR1 is LGHNA and CDR2 YSLEER. The chain's CDR3 is CASSHHGRGQEFMNTEAFF. CDR3 nucleotides: TGCGCCAGCAGCCACCACGGGCGGGGACAGGAGTTCATGAACACTGAAGCTTTCTTT.

As concerns this clonotype: This may be a read error: a much more frequent sequence differs by one nucleotide. No conserved phenylalanine or tryptophan is present at the end of the CDR3, so a read error is the likely explanation. This CDR3 is CASSHLPPSGRAGETQYL. CDR3 coding DNA: TGCGCCAGCAGCCATCTCCCGCCTAGCGGGAGGGCCGGGGAGACCCAGTACCTC. The gene calls are TRBV4-1 and TRBJ2-5; 12 nucleotides align to TRBD2. With V trimmed by 3 bases and J by 5 bases, 13 bases remained unmatched. Looked up from germline, CDR1 is MGHRA and CDR2 is YSYEKL. The CDR3 runs 18 residues.

Ten or more counts support this clonotype. The chain couples TRBV7-9 to TRBJ2-3; no definite D call. Between the trimmed V and J ends, which lost 2 bases and 4 bases, there was a span of 19 bases. The CDR3 consists of 17 residues. Per germline, CDR1 SEHNR and CDR2 FQNEAQ (reference sequence). The chain's CDR3 is CASSLSVGRLGPDTQYF. CDR3 in DNA: TGTGCCAGCAGCTTATCCGTCGGCCGACTCGGTCCAGATACGCAGTATTTT.